A single sample is the source of the 26 T cell receptor beta chains below, sequenced in a study of T cells in Graves' hyperthyroidism and ophthalmopathy. From RNA transcripts, TCR beta CDR3 regions were amplified. Researchers ran a first-round RT-PCR on the TCR CDR3 using the HTBI primer set. TCRdb re-called the multiplex PCR reads through MiXCR, storing one row per CDR3 protein. The repertoire holds over 350,000 distinct CDR3 sequences, with about 18% as singletons. The sequenced sample consisted of blood. The receptors were sampled from a man aged 18 to 35 with Graves' ophthalmopathy.

This chain joins TRBV28 and TRBJ2-7; the match to TRBD2 covers 10 bases. There are 16 residues in the CDR3. The ends lost 7 bases at V and 1 base at J; junction bases unmatched: 10. The germline V gene has CDR1 MDHEN and CDR2 SYDVKM. CDR3 bases: TGTGCCAGCAAAAAGGGAGGACTAGCGGTATCCTACGAGCAGTACTTC. Translated: CASKKGGLAVSYEQYF.

The chain carries TRBV5-1 and TRBJ1-2; perhaps TRBD1 as D (6 bases). The germline CDR1 and CDR2 sequences are SGHRS and YFSETQ. Trimming pared 4 bases from V and 7 bases from J, leaving 20 bases between. CDR3 length: 15 amino acids. Written as DNA, the CDR3 is TGCGCCAGCAGCCCTACAGTGGGGGGCTCCGGTGGCTACACCTTC. Its translation: CASSPTVGGSGGYTF.

This clonotype was seen more than once but under ten times. This sequence joins TRBV9 and TRBJ2-5; D call uncertain. The V gene's germline CDR1 is SGDLS and CDR2 YYNGEE. Trimming removed 4 bases at V and 0 bases at J, with 13 bases between. The CDR3 extends over 15 amino acids. The chain's CDR3 is CASSPPPPYQETQYF. Here the CDR3 DNA reads TGTGCCAGCAGCCCCCCCCCCCCGTACCAAGAGACCCAGTACTTC.

There are many counts of this clonotype. This chain joins TRBV12-3 or TRBV12-4 and TRBJ1-1; D is possibly TRBD1 (5 bases). V was pared by 4 bases and J by 0 bases, with 12 bases between. The CDR3 has 15 residues. CDR3 nucleotide sequence: TGTGCCAGCAGTTGGGGACGAAACATGAACACTGAAGCTTTCTTT. This gives the protein CASSWGRNMNTEAFF.

In regard to this clonotype: A read error may be the cause here, since a much bigger clone is one base away. V and J are TRBV6-1 and TRBJ1-1; weak D call: TRBD1 (5 bases). This CDR3 has 13 amino acids. Germline V gives CDR1 MNHNS, CDR2 SASEGT. The CDR3 region is CASSGQQNTKAFF. In DNA form, the CDR3 reads TGTGCCAGCAGTGGACAGCAGAACACTAAAGCTTTCTTT.

This clonotype was recorded many times. CDR3 amino acids: CASSLVARQETQYF. In DNA, the CDR3 is TGCGCCAGCAGCTTGGTAGCCAGACAAGAGACCCAGTACTTC. V is TRBV5-1 and J is TRBJ2-5, with D unclear. Between the trimmed V and J ends, which lost 0 bases and 2 bases, there was a span of 8 bases. The CDR3 covers 14 residues. CDR1 and CDR2 from the germline V gene are SGHRS and YFSETQ.

The CDR3 DNA sequence: TGTGCCAGCTCACCACGGAGTGCTAGCGGGGGGACCTCCTACAATGAGCAGTTCTTC. Encoded protein: CASSPRSASGGTSYNEQFF. V and J are TRBV12-3 or TRBV12-4 and TRBJ2-1, with 11 bases matching TRBD2. The length of the CDR3 is 19 residues. Trimming at V came to 8 bases and at J to 0 bases, leaving 15 bases not matched to a gene.

The rearrangement uses TRBV14 and TRBJ2-5; weak D call: TRBD1 (5 bases). The CDR3 is made up of 14 amino acids. Germline V gene sequence: CDR1 SGHDN, CDR2 FVKESK. Trimming shortened V by 2 bases and J by 3 bases, and 10 bases separated the two germline ends. CDR3 amino acids: CASSQRIREETQYF. DNA of the CDR3: TGTGCCAGCAGCCAACGGATCAGGGAAGAGACCCAGTACTTC.

This clonotype was seen at least ten times. The chain carries TRBV7-6 and TRBJ2-7; 12 positions agree with TRBD2. Losses at the gene ends were 1 base for V and 2 bases for J; bases not matched to a gene: 6. The CDR3 sequence is 17 residues long. The germline CDR1 and CDR2 sequences are SGHVS and FNYEAQ. The DNA for the CDR3 is TGTGCCAGCAGCTTAGGGACTAGCGGGGCCGTCCCCTACGAGCAGTACTTC. The encoded protein is CASSLGTSGAVPYEQYF.

The chain is built from TRBV5-5 and TRBJ2-1; D is perhaps TRBD2 (6 bases). The CDR3 covers 14 residues. Trimming took 6 bases from V and 4 from J, leaving 14 bases between them. CDR1 SGHKS and CDR2 YYEKEE come from the germline V gene (reference sequence). CDR3 nucleotide sequence: TGTGCCAGCACCCGCGGGGTTCAGTACAATGAGCAGTTCTTC. Its protein is CASTRGVQYNEQFF.

This clonotype was counted only a few times. V gene TRBV5-8 combines with J gene TRBJ2-3; 7 positions agree with TRBD1. The trim removed 3 bases at V and 5 bases at J, leaving 3 bases unmatched. Germline CDR1 reads SGHTS; CDR2 reads YDEGEE. The CDR3 totals 13 residues. CDR3 sequence: CASSWAGGDTQYF. The CDR3 nucleotides read TGTGCCAGCAGCTGGGCAGGGGGAGATACGCAGTATTTT.

Regarding this clonotype: This may be a read error, as it is one base from a much larger clone. This chain connects TRBV28 to TRBJ2-1; 9 positions match TRBD1. The J call is in doubt because the DNA end fits TRBJ2-7 better. CDR1 and CDR2 (germline): MDHEN, SYDVKM. The CDR3 extends over 13 amino acids. The CDR3 protein is CASSKGQGNEQYF. Written as DNA, the CDR3 is TGTGCCAGCAGTAAGGGACAGGGCAATGAGCAGTACTTC.

J is TRBJ2-1 and V is TRBV20-1; D gene unclear. Between the trimmed V and J ends, which lost 6 bases and 8 bases, there was a span of 17 bases. This CDR3 comprises 13 residues. Germline CDR1 DFQATT, CDR2 SNEGSKA (reference sequence). The CDR3 DNA sequence: TGCAGTGCCCACTTCCCAGGTCACCATGAGCAGTTCTTC. Its protein is CSAHFPGHHEQFF.

This clonotype was detected ten times or more. This chain links TRBV7-9 with TRBJ2-7; 8 nucleotides line up with TRBD1. J gave up 6 bases and V 4 bases, and 2 bases lay outside the gene matches. There are 12 residues in the CDR3. CDR1 and CDR2 from the germline V gene are SEHNR and FQNEAQ (reference sequence). DNA of the CDR3: TGTGCCAGCAGCTCGACAGGGGTCGAGCAGTACTTC. Translated: CASSSTGVEQYF.

The CDR3 loop is CASSYSIAGETYEQYF. The DNA of the CDR3 is TGTGCCAGCAGTTACTCAATAGCGGGGGAAACATACGAGCAGTACTTC. V usage is TRBV6-5 and J usage is TRBJ2-7; 9 bases agree with TRBD2. The CDR3 has 16 amino acids. Germline CDR1 is MNHEY and CDR2 is SVGAGI. The J segment lost 4 bases and the V segment lost 0 bases, leaving 7 bases of the junction unmatched.

V usage is TRBV3-1 and J usage is TRBJ1-5, with D uncertain. There are 15 residues in the CDR3. Germline V gene sequence: CDR1 LGHDT, CDR2 YNNKEL (reference sequence). V lost 5 bases, J lost 5 bases, and 16 bases lay in between. The CDR3 DNA reads TGTGCCAGCAGCGCCTCCGAAGCCAGCCATCAGCCCCAGCATTTT. Its protein is CASSASEASHQPQHF.

This clonotype showed up many times. The chain carries TRBV7-9 and TRBJ2-1, with a possible D match to TRBD2 (6 bases). Germline values: CDR1 SEHNR, CDR2 FQNEAQ (reference sequence). The CDR3 consists of 15 residues. Trimming pared 3 bases from V and 4 bases from J, leaving 13 bases between. The chain's CDR3 is CASSLVPGLYNEQFF. The CDR3 region has the DNA TGTGCCAGCAGCTTGGTCCCGGGACTTTACAATGAGCAGTTCTTC. Supplemented by reference TRBV7-9 and TRBJ2-1, the full variable domain reads DTGVSQNPRHKITKRGQNVTFRCDPISEHNRLYWYRQTLGQGPEFLTYFQNEAQLEKSRLLSDRFSAERPKGSFSTLEIQRTEQGDSAMYLCASSLVPGLYNEQFFGPGTRLTVL.

Many counts were recorded for this clonotype. The rearrangement links TRBV20-1 to TRBJ1-5; 10 positions match TRBD1. Germline V gives CDR1 DFQATT, CDR2 SNEGSKA (reference sequence). V shed 6 bases, J shed 0 bases, and the junction held 8 bases outside the gene matches. This CDR3 is built from 16 residues. The CDR3 here is CSATGTGVYSNQPQHF. CDR3 in DNA: TGCAGTGCAACCGGGACAGGGGTATATAGCAATCAGCCCCAGCATTTT.

This clonotype showed up many times. V usage is TRBV5-1 and J usage is TRBJ2-7; the D gene could be TRBD1 or TRBD2 (5 bases each). The CDR3 has 15 amino acids. Germline V gene data show CDR1 as SGHRS and CDR2 as YFSETQ. V lost 4 bases, J lost 3 bases, and 17 bases lay in between. CDR3 in amino acids: CASSLGAPGLYEQYF. The CDR3 nucleotides are TGCGCCAGCAGCCTCGGGGCACCGGGTCTCTACGAGCAGTACTTC.

This clonotype appeared many times. The rearrangement joins TRBV6-2 or TRBV6-3 to TRBJ1-1; 7 bases are shared with TRBD1. The V and J ends lost 0 bases and 1 base, in that order; junction bases with no gene match: 5. The length of the CDR3 is 16 residues. The germline V gene encodes CDR1 MNHEY and CDR2 SVGEGT. CDR3 loop: CASSYSRGPANTEAFF. The CDR3 bases are TGTGCCAGCAGTTACTCGAGGGGGCCGGCGAACACTGAAGCTTTCTTT.

The J gene is TRBJ2-7, the V gene TRBV18; 7 bases match TRBD1. CDR1 KGHSH and CDR2 LQKENI come from the germline V gene. V was pared by 3 bases and J by 3 bases, with 8 bases of the junction left unmatched. The CDR3 has 15 amino acids. The CDR3 here is CASSPDRAPGYEQYF. The CDR3 region has the DNA TGTGCCAGCTCACCTGACAGGGCCCCGGGCTACGAGCAGTACTTC.

This clonotype was seen ten or more times. J is TRBJ2-3 and V is TRBV2; possibly TRBD1 or TRBD2 for D (6 bases each). V shed 0 bases and J shed 3 bases, with 10 bases lying between them. CDR3 length: 15 amino acids. Germline V gene data show CDR1 as SNHLY and CDR2 as FYNNEI. CDR3 loop: CASSEAWGATDTQYF. In DNA, the CDR3 is TGTGCCAGCAGTGAAGCGTGGGGGGCGACAGATACGCAGTATTTT. Using reference TRBV2 and TRBJ2-3 for the parts outside the CDR3, the full variable domain is EPEVTQTPSHQVTQMGQEVILRCVPISNHLYFYWYRQILGQKVEFLVSFYNNEISEKSEIFDDQFSVERPDGSNFTLKIRSTKLEDSAMYFCASSEAWGATDTQYFGPGTRLTVL.

This clonotype was detected only a few times. The CDR3 here is CASTGQGDNYGYTF. CDR3 nucleotide sequence: TGTGCCAGCACGGGACAGGGGGATAACTATGGCTACACCTTC. V is TRBV18 and J is TRBJ1-2, with 11 bases that match TRBD1. The CDR3 runs to 14 residues. V gave up 8 bases and J gave up 1 base; unmatched junction bases: 3. CDR1 KGHSH and CDR2 LQKENI come from the germline V gene.

The chain is built from TRBV10-3 and TRBJ2-3; 7 bases are a match to TRBD1. Germline V gives CDR1 ENHRY, CDR2 SYGVKD. Losses at the gene ends were 5 bases for V and 3 bases for J; bases not matched to a gene: 8. The CDR3 is 15 residues long. CDR3 loop: CAISPRTGGTDTQYF. CDR3 DNA sequence: TGTGCCATCAGTCCCCGGACAGGCGGAACAGATACGCAGTATTTT.

About this clonotype: A much larger clone differs from this one at a single base, so this may be a read error. This is likely a read error, given that the CDR3 carries no conserved phenylalanine or tryptophan at its end. This chain joins TRBV28 and TRBJ1-2, with D uncertain. This CDR3 has 12 amino acids. V was cut by 7 bases and J by 4 bases, with 10 bases left in between. Germline loops: CDR1 MDHEN, CDR2 SYDVKM. CDR3 DNA: TGTGCCAGCACTCCGGCGGGCTATGGCTACACCTTA. Its protein is CASTPAGYGYTL.

At least ten counts were recorded for this clonotype. The rearrangement joins TRBV2 to TRBJ2-5; TRBD2 is a possible D gene (6 bases). This CDR3 spans 11 amino acids. The germline V gene has CDR1 SNHLY and CDR2 FYNNEI. The V and J ends lost 8 bases and 7 bases respectively, with 11 bases between them. Here the CDR3 DNA reads TGTGCCAGCCAAACGGGGGTGACCCAGTACTTC. This translates into CASQTGVTQYF.